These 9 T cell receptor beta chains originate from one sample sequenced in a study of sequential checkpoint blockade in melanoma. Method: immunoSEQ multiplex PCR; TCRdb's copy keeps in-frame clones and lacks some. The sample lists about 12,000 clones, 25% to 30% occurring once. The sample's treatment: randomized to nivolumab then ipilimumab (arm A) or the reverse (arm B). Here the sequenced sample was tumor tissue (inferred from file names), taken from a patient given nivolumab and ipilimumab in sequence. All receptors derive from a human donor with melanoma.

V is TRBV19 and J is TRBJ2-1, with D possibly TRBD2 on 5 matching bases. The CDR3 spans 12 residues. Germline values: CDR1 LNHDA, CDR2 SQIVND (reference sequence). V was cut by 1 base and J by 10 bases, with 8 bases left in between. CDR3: CASSIGRGEQFF. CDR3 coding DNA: TGTGCCAGTAGTATAGGCAGAGGGGAGCAGTTCTTC.

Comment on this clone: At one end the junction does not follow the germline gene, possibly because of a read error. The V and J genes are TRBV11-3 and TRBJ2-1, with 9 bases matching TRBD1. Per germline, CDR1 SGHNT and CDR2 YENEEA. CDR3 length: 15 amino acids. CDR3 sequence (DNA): TGTGCTAGCAGCTTAAGACAGGGGGTTTACAATGAGCAGTTCTTC. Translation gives CASSLRQGVYNEQFF. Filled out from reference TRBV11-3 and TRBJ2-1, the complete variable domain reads EAGVVQSPRYKIIEKKQPVAFWCNPISGHNTLYWYLQNLGQGPELLIRYENEEAVDDSQLPKDRFSAERLKGVDSTLKIQPAELGDSAVYLCASSLRQGVYNEQFFGPGTRLTVL.

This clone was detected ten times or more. The CDR3 spells CASSYGASTYEQYF. DNA of the CDR3: TGTGCCAGCAGTTACGGGGCTAGTACCTACGAGCAGTACTTC. The V and J genes are TRBV6-8 and TRBJ2-7; possible D gene TRBD1, 5 bases. V dropped 2 bases and J dropped 2 bases, with 10 bases sitting between them. The CDR3 extends over 14 amino acids. CDR1 is MNHGY, CDR2 SAAAGT, per germline.

The CDR3 DNA reads as TGCGCCAGCAGCTTGGCGATGGCGCGGGAGACCCAGTACTTC. Residues: CASSLAMARETQYF. J is TRBJ2-5 and V is TRBV5-1, with unresolved D. CDR1 and CDR2 from the germline V gene are SGHRS and YFSETQ. V was clipped by 0 bases and J by 5 bases, with 11 bases between them. This CDR3 spans 14 amino acids.

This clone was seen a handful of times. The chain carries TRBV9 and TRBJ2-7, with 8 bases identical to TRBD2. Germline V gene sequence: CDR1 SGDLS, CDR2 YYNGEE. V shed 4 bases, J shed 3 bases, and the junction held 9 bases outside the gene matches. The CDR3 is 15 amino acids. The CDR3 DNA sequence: TGTGCCAGCAGCCTTTACCACGGGAGGGGCTACGAGCAGTACTTC. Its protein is CASSLYHGRGYEQYF.

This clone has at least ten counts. This CDR3 reads CASSLAGVSNQPQHF. The CDR3, as DNA: TGTGCCAGCAGCTTGGCAGGGGTCAGCAATCAGCCCCAGCATTTT. The chain is built from TRBV11-3 and TRBJ1-5; TRBD1 might be the D (6 bases). Per the germline V gene, CDR1 is SGHNT and CDR2 is YENEEA. CDR3 size: 15 residues. V was cut by 3 bases and J by 1 base, with 10 bases left in between.

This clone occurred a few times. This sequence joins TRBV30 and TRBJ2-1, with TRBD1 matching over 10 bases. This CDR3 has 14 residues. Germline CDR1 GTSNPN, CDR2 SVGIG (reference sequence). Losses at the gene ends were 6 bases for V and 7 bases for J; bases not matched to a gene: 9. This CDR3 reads CACGTRQGANEQFF. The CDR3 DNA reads TGTGCCTGTGGGACCAGACAGGGGGCGAATGAGCAGTTCTTC.

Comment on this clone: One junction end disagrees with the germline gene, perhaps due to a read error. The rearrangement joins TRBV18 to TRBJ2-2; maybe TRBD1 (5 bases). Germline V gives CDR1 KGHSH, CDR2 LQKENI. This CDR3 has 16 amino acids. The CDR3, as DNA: TGTGCCAGCTCACCACCAAGGGGATGGAACGCCGGGGAGCTGTTTTTT. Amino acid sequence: CASSPPRGWNAGELFF.

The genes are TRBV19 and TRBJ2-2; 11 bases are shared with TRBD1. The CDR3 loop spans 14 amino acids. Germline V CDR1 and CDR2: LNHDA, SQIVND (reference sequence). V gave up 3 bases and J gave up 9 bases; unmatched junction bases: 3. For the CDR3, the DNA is TGTGCCAGTAGTATCGGGACAGGGGGAAGGGAGCTGTTTTTT. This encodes CASSIGTGGRELFF.